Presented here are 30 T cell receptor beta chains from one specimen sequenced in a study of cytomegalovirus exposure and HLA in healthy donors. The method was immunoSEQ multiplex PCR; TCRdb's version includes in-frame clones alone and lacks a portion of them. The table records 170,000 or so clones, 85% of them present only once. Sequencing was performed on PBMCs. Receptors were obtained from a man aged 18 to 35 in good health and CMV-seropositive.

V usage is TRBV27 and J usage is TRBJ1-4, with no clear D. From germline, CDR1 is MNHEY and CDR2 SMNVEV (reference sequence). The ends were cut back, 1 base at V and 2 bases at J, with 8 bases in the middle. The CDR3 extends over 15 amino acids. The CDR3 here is CASSLFEGTNEKLFF. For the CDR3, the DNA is TGTGCCAGCAGTTTATTTGAGGGTACTAATGAAAAACTGTTTTTT.

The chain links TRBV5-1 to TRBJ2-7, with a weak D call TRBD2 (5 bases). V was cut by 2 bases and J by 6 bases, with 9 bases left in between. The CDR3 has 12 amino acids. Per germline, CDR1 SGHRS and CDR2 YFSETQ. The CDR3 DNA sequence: TGCGCCAGCAGCTTATCGGGATTCGAGCAGTACTTC. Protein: CASSLSGFEQYF. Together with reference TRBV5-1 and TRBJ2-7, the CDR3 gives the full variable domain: KAGVTQTPRYLIKTRGQQVTLSCSPISGHRSVSWYQQTPGQGLQFLFEYFSETQRNKGNFPGRFSGRQFSNSRSEMNVSTLELGDSALYLCASSLSGFEQYFGPGTRLTVT.

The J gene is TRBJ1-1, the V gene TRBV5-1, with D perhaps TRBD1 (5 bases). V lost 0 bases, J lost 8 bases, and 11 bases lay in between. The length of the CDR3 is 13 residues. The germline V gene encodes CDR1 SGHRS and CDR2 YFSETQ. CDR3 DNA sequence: TGCGCCAGCAGCTTGGGGGGCAGGGTGGAAGCTTTCTTT. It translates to CASSLGGRVEAFF.

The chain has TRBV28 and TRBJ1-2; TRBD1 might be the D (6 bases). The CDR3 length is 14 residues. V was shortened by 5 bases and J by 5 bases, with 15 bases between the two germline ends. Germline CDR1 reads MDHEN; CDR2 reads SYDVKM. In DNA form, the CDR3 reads TGTGCCAGCAGTCCCCCAGGGGACCTATATGGCTACACCTTC. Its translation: CASSPPGDLYGYTF.

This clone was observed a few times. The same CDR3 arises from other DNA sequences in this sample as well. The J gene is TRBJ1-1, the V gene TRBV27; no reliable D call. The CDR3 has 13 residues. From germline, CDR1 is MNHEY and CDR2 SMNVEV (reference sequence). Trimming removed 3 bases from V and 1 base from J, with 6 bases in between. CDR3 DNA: TGTGCCAGCAGTTTCGGTCAGAACACTGAAGCTTTCTTT. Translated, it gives CASSFGQNTEAFF.

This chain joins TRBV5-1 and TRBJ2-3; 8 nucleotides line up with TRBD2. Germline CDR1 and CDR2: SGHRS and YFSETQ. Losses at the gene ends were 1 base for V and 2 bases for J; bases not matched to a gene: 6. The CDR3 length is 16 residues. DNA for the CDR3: TGCGCCAGCAGCTTGACCGAGCGGGGGCACACAGATACGCAGTATTTT. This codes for CASSLTERGHTDTQYF. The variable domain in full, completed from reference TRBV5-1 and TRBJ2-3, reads KAGVTQTPRYLIKTRGQQVTLSCSPISGHRSVSWYQQTPGQGLQFLFEYFSETQRNKGNFPGRFSGRQFSNSRSEMNVSTLELGDSALYLCASSLTERGHTDTQYFGPGTRLTVL.

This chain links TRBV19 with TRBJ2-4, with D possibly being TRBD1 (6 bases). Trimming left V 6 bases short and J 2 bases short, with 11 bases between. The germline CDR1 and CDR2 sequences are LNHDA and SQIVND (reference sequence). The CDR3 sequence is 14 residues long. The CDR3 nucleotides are TGTGCCAGTAGCATTGACAGGACCAAAAACATTCAGTACTTC. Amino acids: CASSIDRTKNIQYF.

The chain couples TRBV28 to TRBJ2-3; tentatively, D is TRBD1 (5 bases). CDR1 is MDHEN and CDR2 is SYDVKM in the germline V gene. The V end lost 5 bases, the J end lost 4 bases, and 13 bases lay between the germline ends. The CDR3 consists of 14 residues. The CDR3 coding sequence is TGTGCCAGCAGTGGCGGATCCAGGGCAGATACGCAGTATTTT. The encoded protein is CASSGGSRADTQYF.

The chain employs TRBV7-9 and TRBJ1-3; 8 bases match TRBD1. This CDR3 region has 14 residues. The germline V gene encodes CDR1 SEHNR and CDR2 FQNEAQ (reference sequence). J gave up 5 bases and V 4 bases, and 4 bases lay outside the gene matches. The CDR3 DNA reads TGTGCCAGCAGCTGGACAGGGATGCGAAACACCATATATTTT. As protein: CASSWTGMRNTIYF.

This CDR3 reads CASSAGGLGTDTQYF. CDR3 nucleotide sequence: TGTGCCAGCAGTGCAGGGGGCCTCGGAACAGATACGCAGTATTTT. The chain employs TRBV2 and TRBJ2-3; 8 nucleotides match TRBD1. V lost 4 bases and J lost 3; bases outside the gene matches: 6. The CDR3 contains 15 residues. The germline CDR1 and CDR2 sequences are SNHLY and FYNNEI.

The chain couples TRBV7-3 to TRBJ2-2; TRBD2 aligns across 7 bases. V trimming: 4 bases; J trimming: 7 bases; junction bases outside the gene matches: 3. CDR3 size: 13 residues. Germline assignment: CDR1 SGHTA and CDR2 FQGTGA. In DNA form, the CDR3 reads TGTGCCAGCAGCTCCTTAGCGGGCGGGGAGCTGTTTTTT. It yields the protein CASSSLAGGELFF.

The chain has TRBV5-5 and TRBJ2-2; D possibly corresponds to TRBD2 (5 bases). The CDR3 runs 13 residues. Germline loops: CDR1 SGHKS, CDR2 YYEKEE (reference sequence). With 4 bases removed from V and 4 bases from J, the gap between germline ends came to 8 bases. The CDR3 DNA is TGTGCCAGCAGCACGGACTTCACCGGGGAGCTGTTTTTT. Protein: CASSTDFTGELFF.

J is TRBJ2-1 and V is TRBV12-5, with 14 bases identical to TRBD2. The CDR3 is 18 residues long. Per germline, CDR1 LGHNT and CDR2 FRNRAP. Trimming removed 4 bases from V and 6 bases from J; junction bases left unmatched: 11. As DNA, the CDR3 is TGTGCTAGTGGTTGGGTGACTAGCGGGGGGGCCATAATCAATGAGCAGTTCTTC. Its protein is CASGWVTSGGAIINEQFF.

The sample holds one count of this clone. In nucleotides, the CDR3 is TGTGCCAGCAGTCTCAAGGGACTTTCCGCTAGCACAGATACGCAGTATTTT. Protein sequence: CASSLKGLSASTDTQYF. The V call is TRBV28, the J call TRBJ2-3, with D perhaps matching TRBD2 (6 bases). The CDR3 covers 17 residues. Trimming pared 5 bases from V and 0 bases from J, leaving 18 bases between. Germline loops: CDR1 MDHEN, CDR2 SYDVKM.

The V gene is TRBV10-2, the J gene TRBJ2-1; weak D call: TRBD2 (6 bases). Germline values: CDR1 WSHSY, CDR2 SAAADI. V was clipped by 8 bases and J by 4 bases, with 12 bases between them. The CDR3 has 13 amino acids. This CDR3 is CASGAGPYNEQFF. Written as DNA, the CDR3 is TGCGCCAGCGGAGCGGGCCCTTACAATGAGCAGTTCTTC.

The chain's CDR3 is CASSLVGGFEQYF. The DNA of the CDR3 is TGCGCCAGCAGCTTGGTGGGAGGGTTCGAGCAGTACTTC. The chain couples TRBV5-1 to TRBJ2-7; 7 nucleotides line up with TRBD2. J lost 6 bases, V lost 0 bases, and 3 bases had no gene match. The CDR3 sequence is 13 residues long. The germline V gene encodes CDR1 SGHRS and CDR2 YFSETQ. Using reference TRBV5-1 and TRBJ2-7 for the parts outside the CDR3, the full variable domain is KAGVTQTPRYLIKTRGQQVTLSCSPISGHRSVSWYQQTPGQGLQFLFEYFSETQRNKGNFPGRFSGRQFSNSRSEMNVSTLELGDSALYLCASSLVGGFEQYFGPGTRLTVT.

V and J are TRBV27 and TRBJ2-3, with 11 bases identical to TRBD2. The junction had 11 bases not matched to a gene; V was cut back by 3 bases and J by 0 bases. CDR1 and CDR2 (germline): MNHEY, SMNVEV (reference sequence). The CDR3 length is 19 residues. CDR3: CASSFSASGGYYSTDTQYF. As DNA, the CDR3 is TGTGCCAGCAGTTTTTCGGCTAGCGGGGGGTACTATAGCACAGATACGCAGTATTTT.

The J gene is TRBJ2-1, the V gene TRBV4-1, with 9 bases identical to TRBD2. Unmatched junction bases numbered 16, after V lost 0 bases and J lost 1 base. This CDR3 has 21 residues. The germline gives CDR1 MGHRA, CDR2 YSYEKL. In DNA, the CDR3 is TGCGCCAGCAGCCAAGATAAGCCTAGCGGGAAGGACCTAGCTTCCTACAATGAGCAGTTCTTC. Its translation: CASSQDKPSGKDLASYNEQFF.

CDR3 loop: CASSLNNYNEQFF. In DNA, the CDR3 is TGTGCCAGCAGCTTAAACAATTACAATGAGCAGTTCTTC. The chain employs TRBV7-2 and TRBJ2-1; no firm D call. The CDR3 has 13 residues. Germline lookup yields CDR1 SGHTA and CDR2 FQGNSA. V dropped 2 bases and J dropped 4 bases, with 6 bases sitting between them.

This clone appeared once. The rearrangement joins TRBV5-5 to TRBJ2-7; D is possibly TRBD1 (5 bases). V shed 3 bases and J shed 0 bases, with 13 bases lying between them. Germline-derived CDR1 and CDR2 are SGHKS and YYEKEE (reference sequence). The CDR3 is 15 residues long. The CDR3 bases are TGTGCCAGCAGCTCCCACCCTACAGGCTCCTACGAGCAGTACTTC. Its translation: CASSSHPTGSYEQYF.

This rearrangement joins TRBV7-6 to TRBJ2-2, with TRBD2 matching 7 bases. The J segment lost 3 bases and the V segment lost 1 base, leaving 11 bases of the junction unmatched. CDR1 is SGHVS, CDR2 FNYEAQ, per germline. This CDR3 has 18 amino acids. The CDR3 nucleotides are TGTGCCAGCAGCTTAGAAACAGGCGGGAGTACCGACACCGGGGAGCTGTTTTTT. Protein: CASSLETGGSTDTGELFF.

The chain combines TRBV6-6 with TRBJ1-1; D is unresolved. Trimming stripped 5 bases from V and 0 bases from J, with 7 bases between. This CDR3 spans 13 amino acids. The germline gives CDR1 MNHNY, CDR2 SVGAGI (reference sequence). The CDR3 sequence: CASSITVNTEAFF. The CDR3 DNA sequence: TGTGCCAGCAGTATAACAGTGAACACTGAAGCTTTCTTT.

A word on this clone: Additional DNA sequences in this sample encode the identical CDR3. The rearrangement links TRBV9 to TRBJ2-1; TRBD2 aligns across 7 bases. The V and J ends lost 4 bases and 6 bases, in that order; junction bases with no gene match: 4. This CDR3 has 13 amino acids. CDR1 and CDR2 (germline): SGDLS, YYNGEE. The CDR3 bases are TGTGCCAGCAGCCCAGGCGGGGGCAATGAGCAGTTCTTC. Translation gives CASSPGGGNEQFF.

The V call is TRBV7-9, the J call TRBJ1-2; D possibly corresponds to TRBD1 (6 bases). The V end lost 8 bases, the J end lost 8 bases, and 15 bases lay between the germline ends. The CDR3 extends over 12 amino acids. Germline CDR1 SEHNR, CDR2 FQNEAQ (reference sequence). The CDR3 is CASVLTGGGYTF. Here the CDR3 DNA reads TGTGCCAGCGTTTTGACAGGCGGGGGCTACACCTTC.

The CDR3 DNA sequence: TGCAGCGGCCTACTAGCGGGAGGACGCAAGCAGTTCTTC. Protein: CSGLLAGGRKQFF. The V call is TRBV29-1, the J call TRBJ2-1, with 12 bases that match TRBD2. The V gene end was trimmed by 7 bases and the J gene end by 11 bases; junction bases not matched to a gene: 9. Looked up from germline, CDR1 is SQVTM and CDR2 is ANQGSEA. This CDR3 is 13 amino acids long.

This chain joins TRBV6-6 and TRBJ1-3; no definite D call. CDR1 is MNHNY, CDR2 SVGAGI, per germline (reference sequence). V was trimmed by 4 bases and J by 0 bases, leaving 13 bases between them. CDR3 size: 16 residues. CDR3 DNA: TGTGCCAGCAGTTCAGGAGGGCCGGTCTCTGGAAACACCATATATTTT. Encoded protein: CASSSGGPVSGNTIYF.

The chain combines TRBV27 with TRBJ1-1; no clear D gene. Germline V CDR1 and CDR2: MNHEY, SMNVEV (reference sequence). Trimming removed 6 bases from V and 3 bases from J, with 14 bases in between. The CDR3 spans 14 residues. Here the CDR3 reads CASRKEGWDTEAFF. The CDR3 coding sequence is TGTGCCAGCAGGAAGGAGGGATGGGACACTGAAGCTTTCTTT.

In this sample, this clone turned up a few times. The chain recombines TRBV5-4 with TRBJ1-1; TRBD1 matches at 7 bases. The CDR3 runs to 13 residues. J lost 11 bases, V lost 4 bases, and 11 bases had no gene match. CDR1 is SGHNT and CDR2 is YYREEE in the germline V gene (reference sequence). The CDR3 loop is CASSQNTGVRAFF. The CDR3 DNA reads TGTGCCAGCAGCCAGAATACAGGGGTGCGGGCTTTCTTT.

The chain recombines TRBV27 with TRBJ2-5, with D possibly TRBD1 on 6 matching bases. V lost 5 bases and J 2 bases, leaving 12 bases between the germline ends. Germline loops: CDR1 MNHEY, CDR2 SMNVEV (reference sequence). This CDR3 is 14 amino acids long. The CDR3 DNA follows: TGTGCCAGCAGTCGGACAGCTTCACAAGAGACCCAGTACTTC. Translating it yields CASSRTASQETQYF.

The DNA for the CDR3 is TGTGCCAGCAGCTTAGAGGTTTGGGCGGGCGTCTATGGCTACACCTTC. Protein: CASSLEVWAGVYGYTF. The chain is built from TRBV7-6 and TRBJ1-2; no clear D gene. Germline V gene data show CDR1 as SGHVS and CDR2 as FNYEAQ. Trimming took off 1 base at V and 4 bases at J, with 16 bases between the two ends. The CDR3 consists of 16 residues.